This TCR beta chain came from a study of OX40 agonist ivuxolimab in advanced cancers. Trimming cost V 7 bases and J 5 bases, with 23 bases left between them. Germline CDR1 SEHNR, CDR2 FQNEAQ (reference sequence). The CDR3 extends over 16 amino acids. TCRdb keeps only in-frame clones here, not all; method: immunoSEQ multiplex PCR. The table lists about 73,000 clones, 90% of them singletons, with 0.5% to 0.55% in the top ten. The source was CD4+ or CD8+ T cells sorted from blood, collected in a trial of the OX40 agonist ivuxolimab. The TCR comes from an adult with an advanced solid tumor such as melanoma, head and neck, liver or kidney cancer. The chain links TRBV7-9 to TRBJ2-5; D may be TRBD1 (6 bases). This chain's CDR3 is CASTSWAGAGMETQYF. DNA of the CDR3: TGTGCCAGCACCTCGTGGGCAGGGGCGGGTATGGAGACCCAGTACTTC.